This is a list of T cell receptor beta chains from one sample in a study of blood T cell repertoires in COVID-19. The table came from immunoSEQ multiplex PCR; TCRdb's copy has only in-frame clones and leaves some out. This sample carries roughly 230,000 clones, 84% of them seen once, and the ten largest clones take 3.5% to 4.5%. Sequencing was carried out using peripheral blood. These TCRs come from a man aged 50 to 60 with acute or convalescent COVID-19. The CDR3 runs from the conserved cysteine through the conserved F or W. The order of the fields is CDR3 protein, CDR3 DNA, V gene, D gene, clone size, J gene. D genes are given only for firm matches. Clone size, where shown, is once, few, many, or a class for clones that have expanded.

CDR3aa: CASSGDRVMGNQPQHF
CDR3nt: TGTGCCAGTAGCGGGGACAGGGTGATGGGGAATCAGCCCCAGCATTTT
v_gene: TRBV19
d_gene: TRBD1
abundance: NA
j_gene: TRBJ1-5

CDR3aa: CSATEGHPHQPQHF
CDR3nt: TGCAGTGCTACTGAGGGACACCCTCATCAGCCCCAGCATTTT
v_gene: TRBV20-1
d_gene: NA
abundance: NA
j_gene: TRBJ1-5

CDR3aa: CASSSRPGLDFTDTQYF
CDR3nt: TGTGCCAGCTCATCACGCCCGGGACTAGATTTCACAGATACGCAGTATTTT
v_gene: TRBV18
d_gene: TRBD2
abundance: NA
j_gene: TRBJ2-3

CDR3aa: CASSDWRVRDTDTQYF
CDR3nt: TGCGCCAGCAGTGATTGGAGGGTGCGCGACACAGATACGCAGTATTTT
v_gene: TRBV10-2
d_gene: NA
abundance: NA
j_gene: TRBJ2-3

CDR3aa: CASSQGGRQGEVIYEQYF
CDR3nt: TGTGCCAGCAGCCAAGGGGGTAGACAGGGGGAGGTAATTTACGAGCAGTACTTC
v_gene: TRBV3-1/TRBV3-2
d_gene: TRBD1
abundance: NA
j_gene: TRBJ2-7

CDR3aa: CAISEGRGKNGYTF
CDR3nt: TGTGCCATCAGTGAGGGCAGGGGGAAGAATGGCTACACCTTC
v_gene: TRBV10-3
d_gene: TRBD1
abundance: NA
j_gene: TRBJ1-2

CDR3aa: CASSHSGGAYNEQFF
CDR3nt: TGTGCCAGCAGCCACAGCGGGGGGGCCTACAATGAGCAGTTCTTC
v_gene: TRBV13
d_gene: TRBD2
abundance: NA
j_gene: TRBJ2-1

CDR3aa: CASSEWDRGHNEQFF
CDR3nt: TGTGCCAGCAGTGAGTGGGACAGGGGGCACAATGAGCAGTTCTTC
v_gene: TRBV25-1
d_gene: TRBD1
abundance: NA
j_gene: TRBJ2-1

CDR3aa: CASTLIRDRGPEKLFF
CDR3nt: TGTGCCAGCACCCTTATTCGGGACAGGGGGCCTGAAAAACTGTTTTTT
v_gene: TRBV27
d_gene: TRBD1
abundance: NA
j_gene: TRBJ1-4

CDR3aa: CAISESQRVHEQYF
CDR3nt: TGTGCCATCAGTGAGTCGCAGAGGGTCCACGAGCAGTACTTC
v_gene: TRBV10-3
d_gene: NA
abundance: NA
j_gene: TRBJ2-7

CDR3aa: CASSLSSSNTEAFF
CDR3nt: TGTGCCAGCAGCTTATCGTCCTCGAACACTGAAGCTTTCTTT
v_gene: TRBV7-9
d_gene: NA
abundance: NA
j_gene: TRBJ1-1

CDR3aa: CASSPRTSGNTDTQYF
CDR3nt: TGTGCCAGCTCCCCCCGGACTAGCGGTAACACAGATACGCAGTATTTT
v_gene: TRBV18
d_gene: TRBD2
abundance: NA
j_gene: TRBJ2-3

CDR3aa: CASSLDYDFQETQYF
CDR3nt: TGTGCCAGCAGCTTAGATTATGACTTTCAAGAGACCCAGTACTTC
v_gene: TRBV11-2
d_gene: NA
abundance: NA
j_gene: TRBJ2-5

CDR3aa: CASSYKHTGTQYF
CDR3nt: TGTGCCAGCAGTTACAAGCATACAGGGACCCAGTACTTC
v_gene: TRBV6-2/TRBV6-3
d_gene: NA
abundance: NA
j_gene: TRBJ2-5

CDR3aa: CASSQDGGWRGTETQYF
CDR3nt: TGCGCCAGCAGCCAAGATGGGGGGTGGAGGGGAACTGAGACCCAGTACTTC
v_gene: TRBV4-1
d_gene: NA
abundance: NA
j_gene: TRBJ2-5

CDR3aa: CASSVGLAEYQETQYF
CDR3nt: TGTGCCAGCAGCGTAGGACTAGCGGAGTACCAAGAGACCCAGTACTTC
v_gene: TRBV11-2
d_gene: TRBD2
abundance: NA
j_gene: TRBJ2-5

CDR3aa: CASSILGGISNQPQHF
CDR3nt: TGTGCCAGTAGTATACTCGGAGGTATCAGCAATCAGCCCCAGCATTTT
v_gene: TRBV19
d_gene: NA
abundance: NA
j_gene: TRBJ1-5

CDR3aa: CATNQGSSTDTQYF
CDR3nt: TGTGCCACTAACCAGGGCTCGAGCACAGATACGCAGTATTTT
v_gene: TRBV19
d_gene: NA
abundance: NA
j_gene: TRBJ2-3

CDR3aa: CASSEDSFGNTIYF
CDR3nt: TGTGCCAGCAGTGAAGACAGTTTTGGAAACACCATATATTTT
v_gene: TRBV6-1
d_gene: NA
abundance: NA
j_gene: TRBJ1-3

CDR3aa: CASSVTSYSNQPQHF
CDR3nt: TGTGCCAGCAGCGTGACAAGCTATAGCAATCAGCCCCAGCATTTT
v_gene: TRBV5-5
d_gene: NA
abundance: NA
j_gene: TRBJ1-5

CDR3aa: CAISESGLSEQFF
CDR3nt: TGTGCCATCAGTGAGTCAGGACTTAGTGAGCAGTTCTTC
v_gene: TRBV10-3
d_gene: NA
abundance: NA
j_gene: TRBJ2-1

CDR3aa: CASSPLDRDLHTEAFF
CDR3nt: TGCGCCAGCAGCCCTCTGGACAGGGATCTACACACTGAAGCTTTCTTT
v_gene: TRBV5-1
d_gene: TRBD1
abundance: NA
j_gene: TRBJ1-1

CDR3aa: CASTHTPSGNTIYF
CDR3nt: TGTGCCAGCACCCACACCCCCTCTGGAAACACCATATATTTT
v_gene: TRBV6-5
d_gene: NA
abundance: once
j_gene: TRBJ1-3

CDR3aa: CASSPIQTGLDEKLFF
CDR3nt: TGCGCCAGCAGCCCGATACAGACCGGTTTGGATGAAAAACTGTTTTTT
v_gene: TRBV4-1
d_gene: NA
abundance: NA
j_gene: TRBJ1-4